Listed below are T cell receptor beta chains from one sample, sequenced in a study of CD8 T cells in ankylosing spondylitis. Using its own MiXCR run on the 5' RACE reads, TCRdb lists one record per CDR3 protein. The sample gives around 210,000 distinct CDR3 sequences, 8% to 9% of which show up once; around 4.9% is in the top ten. Sequencing was carried out using blood, either unsorted or a sorted T cell fraction (not recorded which). The receptors were sampled from a female donor with ankylosing spondylitis or in good health (not recorded which). Both conserved end residues are part of each CDR3. Fields, in order: V gene, clone size, J gene, D gene, CDR3 DNA, CDR3 protein. D genes are given only for firm matches. Clone size, where shown, is once, few, many, or a class for clones that have expanded.

TRBV29-1,many,TRBJ2-7,.,TGCAGCGTTGTAGATAGGGCCTACGAGCAGTACTTC,CSVVDRAYEQYF
TRBV7-8,few,TRBJ2-5,TRBD1,TGTGCCAGCAGCTTAGTCACAGGGGCAGCCCTGAAAGAGACCCAGTACTTC,CASSLVTGAALKETQYF
TRBV20-1,many,TRBJ1-1,TRBD1,TGCAGTGCTGCACAGGGGTCGAACACTGAAGCTTTCTTT,CSAAQGSNTEAFF
TRBV12-3/TRBV12-4,many,TRBJ2-7,.,TGTGCCAGCAGTACCTCTAGGGACGAGCAGTACTTC,CASSTSRDEQYF
TRBV29-1,many,TRBJ1-2,.,TGCAGCGTTGTCGCCGGAACAGATGGCTACACCTTC,CSVVAGTDGYTF
TRBV7-2,many,TRBJ2-3,TRBD1,TGTGCCAGCAGCTTAGCGGACAGGGTTGCTTTAGATACGCAGTATTTT,CASSLADRVALDTQYF
TRBV7-8,many,TRBJ2-1,.,TGTGCCAGCAGCTTAAGACGGGAGTCCCGCAATGAGCAGTTCTTC,CASSLRRESRNEQFF
TRBV11-2,few,TRBJ2-7,TRBD2,TGTGCCAGCAGCTTACAAGGACTAGCGGGAGGTATTACCTACGAGCAGTACTTC,CASSLQGLAGGITYEQYF
TRBV2,many,TRBJ2-2,.,TGTGCCAGCATTAGCACGAACACCGGGGAGCTGTTTTTT,CASISTNTGELFF
TRBV20-1,.,TRBJ2-1,TRBD2,TGCTGTGCTAGAGAGAGGCGCGCGGGAGTATGGGATGAGCAGTTCTTC,CCARERRAGVWDEQFF
TRBV18,few,TRBJ2-7,TRBD1,TGTGCCAGCTCCCCGGACAGGGTCGAGCAGTACTTC,CASSPDRVEQYF
TRBV10-3,.,TRBJ2-5,TRBD1,TGTGCCATCAGTGAGAGATCGGCGGGACAGGGCCAAGAGACCCAGTACTTC,CAISERSAGQGQETQYF
TRBV29-1,many,TRBJ1-2,TRBD1,TGCAGCGTTGCCCGGACAGGGACCGGTGGCTACACCTTC,CSVARTGTGGYTF
TRBV20-1,many,TRBJ2-7,.,TGCAGTGCTAGAGCGGTGGGGAACTACGAGCAGTACTTC,CSARAVGNYEQYF
TRBV12-3/TRBV12-4,few,TRBJ2-2,TRBD2,TGTACCAGCAGTTTAGCGGCGCTAGCGGGAGGGCCCACCGGGGAGCTGTTTTTT,CTSSLAALAGGPTGELFF
TRBV7-2,.,TRBJ2-2,.,TGTGCCAGCAGCTTAATTCGGGGTTCCACCGGGGAGCTGTTTTTT,CASSLIRGSTGELFF
TRBV4-3,many,TRBJ2-1,TRBD2,TGCGCCAGCAGCCAAGAAGACGGGAGGGGCCATGAGCAGTTCTTC,CASSQEDGRGHEQFF
TRBV6-1,many,TRBJ2-1,TRBD2,TGTGCCAGCAGCAGACCGGGACTACAATACAATGAGCAGTTCTTC,CASSRPGLQYNEQFF
TRBV19,.,TRBJ2-3,.,TGTGCCAGTAAGGGGGGGGTGACCACAGATACGCAGTATTTT,CASKGGVTTDTQYF
TRBV10-2,few,TRBJ2-7,.,TGCGCCAGCAGTGAGTCGAGGTTAGCGGCTACCTACGAGCAGTACTTC,CASSESRLAATYEQYF
TRBV21-1,many,TRBJ2-7,.,TGTGCCAGCTATAGGCGCTACGAGCAGTACTTC,CASYRRYEQYF
TRBV20-1,few,TRBJ1-5,TRBD1,TGCAGTGCCACCCCGACAGGGAGATCGAATCAGCCCCAGCATTTT,CSATPTGRSNQPQHF
TRBV6-1,many,TRBJ1-2,TRBD1,TGTGCCAGCAGTAAAGGGACAGCGAATGGCTACACCTTC,CASSKGTANGYTF
TRBV9,.,TRBJ2-1,.,TGTGCCAGCAGCGGGGACATCACAGGGATCAACAATGAGCAGTTCTTC,CASSGDITGINNEQFF
TRBV20-1,few,TRBJ2-5,.,TGCAGTGCTAGAGGATCCCCTGGGCTAGCGGAGACCCAGTACTTC,CSARGSPGLAETQYF
TRBV6-1,many,TRBJ2-7,.,TGTGCCAGCCGGAATTCCCGGGCCATCTACGAGCAGTACTTC,CASRNSRAIYEQYF
TRBV24-1,many,TRBJ1-1,.,TGTGCCACCAGTGATTCATCAGGGTGGGAAGGAGCTTTCTTT,CATSDSSGWEGAFF
TRBV5-1,many,TRBJ2-7,.,TGCGCCAGCAGCTTGGGGGCCTCCAGGTTAAGCTCCTACGAGCAGTACTTC,CASSLGASRLSSYEQYF
TRBV7-2,many,TRBJ2-7,.,TGTGCCAGCAGCTTAGAATCGGGTATTACCTACGAGCAGTACTTC,CASSLESGITYEQYF
TRBV20-1,many,TRBJ2-3,.,TGCAGTGCTAGATCCTTACTAGGGAGAAACGCCGATACGCAGTATTTT,CSARSLLGRNADTQYF
TRBV6-2/TRBV6-3,.,TRBJ1-5,TRBD1,TGTGCCAGCAGTTACCTGGGACAGGGGGTCAATCAGCCCCAGCATTTT,CASSYLGQGVNQPQHF
TRBV7-2,many,TRBJ1-3,.,TGTGCCAGCAGCTTTTTGAGAGCTGGAAACACCATATATTTT,CASSFLRAGNTIYF